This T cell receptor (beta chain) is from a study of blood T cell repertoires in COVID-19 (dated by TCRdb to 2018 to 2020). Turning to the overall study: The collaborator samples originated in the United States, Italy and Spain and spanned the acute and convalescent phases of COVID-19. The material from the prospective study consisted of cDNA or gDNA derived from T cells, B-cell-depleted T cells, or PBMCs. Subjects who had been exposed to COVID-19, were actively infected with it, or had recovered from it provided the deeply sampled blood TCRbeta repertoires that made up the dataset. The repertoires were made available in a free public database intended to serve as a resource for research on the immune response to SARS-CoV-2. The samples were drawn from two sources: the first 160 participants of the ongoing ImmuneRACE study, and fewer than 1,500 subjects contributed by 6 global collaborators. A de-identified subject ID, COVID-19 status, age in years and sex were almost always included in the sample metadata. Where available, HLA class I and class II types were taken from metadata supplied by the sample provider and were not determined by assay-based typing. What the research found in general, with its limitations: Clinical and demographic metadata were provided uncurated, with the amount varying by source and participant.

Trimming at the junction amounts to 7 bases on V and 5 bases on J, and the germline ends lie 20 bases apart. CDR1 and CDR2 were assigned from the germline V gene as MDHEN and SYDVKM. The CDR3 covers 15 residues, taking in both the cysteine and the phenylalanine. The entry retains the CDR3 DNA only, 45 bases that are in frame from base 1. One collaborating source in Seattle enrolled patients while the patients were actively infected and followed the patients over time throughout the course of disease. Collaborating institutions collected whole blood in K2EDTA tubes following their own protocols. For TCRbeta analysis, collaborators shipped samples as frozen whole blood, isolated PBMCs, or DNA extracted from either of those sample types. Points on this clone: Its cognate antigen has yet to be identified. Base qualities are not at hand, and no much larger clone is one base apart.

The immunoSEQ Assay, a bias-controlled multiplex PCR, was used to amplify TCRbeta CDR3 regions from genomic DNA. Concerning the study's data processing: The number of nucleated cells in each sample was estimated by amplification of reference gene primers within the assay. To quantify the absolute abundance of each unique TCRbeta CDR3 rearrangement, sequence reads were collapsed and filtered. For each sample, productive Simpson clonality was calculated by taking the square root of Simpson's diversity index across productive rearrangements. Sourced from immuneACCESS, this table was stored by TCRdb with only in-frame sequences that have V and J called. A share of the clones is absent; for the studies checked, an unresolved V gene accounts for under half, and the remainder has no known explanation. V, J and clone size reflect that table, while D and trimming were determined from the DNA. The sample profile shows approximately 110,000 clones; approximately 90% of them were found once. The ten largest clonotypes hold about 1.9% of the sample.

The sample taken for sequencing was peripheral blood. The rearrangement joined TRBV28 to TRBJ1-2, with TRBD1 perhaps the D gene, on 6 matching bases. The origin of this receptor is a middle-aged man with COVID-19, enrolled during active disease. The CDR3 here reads CASIQGDTLGYGYTF. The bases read TGTGCCAGCATCCAAGGGGACACACTTGGGTATGGCTACACCTTC.